This T cell receptor (beta chain) was captured by sequencing in a study of identical twins. Broader study findings: A lower insertion count was a feature of abundant cord blood beta clonotypes, with no such feature in memory repertoires.

TCRdb called the 5' RACE reads again in MiXCR, with one record for every CDR3 protein. Of about 530,000 distinct CDR3 sequences listed, roughly 15% are singletons. As for this clonotype: Its specificity is not known.

All donors comprised healthy Caucasians. Germline V CDR1 and CDR2: MDHEN, SYDVKM. The CDR3 is 13 amino acids. V lost 3 bases and J lost 9, with 9 bases in between. These data also formed part of another study, on yellow fever vaccine responses in identical twins. That source reports: Reportedly, the response of twins' T cells to the vaccine seemed partly convergent, partly personalized.

The sequenced sample consisted of CD4+ T cells sorted from blood. The TCR comes from a woman between 18 and 29 years old in good health. The chain has TRBV28 and TRBJ1-6; D perhaps matches TRBD1 (5 bases). CDR3 sequence reads: CASSLGGASPLHF. In DNA form, the CDR3 reads TGTGCCAGCAGTTTGGGCGGGGCTTCACCCCTCCACTTT.